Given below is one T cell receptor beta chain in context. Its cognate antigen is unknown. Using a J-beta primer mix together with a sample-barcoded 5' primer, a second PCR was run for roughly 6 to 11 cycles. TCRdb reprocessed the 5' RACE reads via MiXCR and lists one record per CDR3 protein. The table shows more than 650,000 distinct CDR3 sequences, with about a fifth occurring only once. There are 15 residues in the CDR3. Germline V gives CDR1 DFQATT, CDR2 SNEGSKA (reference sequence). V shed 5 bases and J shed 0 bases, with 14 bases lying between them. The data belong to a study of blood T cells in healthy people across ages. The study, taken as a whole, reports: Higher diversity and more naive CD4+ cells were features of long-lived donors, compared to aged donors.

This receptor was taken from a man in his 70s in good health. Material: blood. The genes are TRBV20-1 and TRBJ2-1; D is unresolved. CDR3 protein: CSAESPRSSYNEQFF. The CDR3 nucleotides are TGCAGTGCTGAGAGTCCGCGTAGCTCCTACAATGAGCAGTTCTTC.